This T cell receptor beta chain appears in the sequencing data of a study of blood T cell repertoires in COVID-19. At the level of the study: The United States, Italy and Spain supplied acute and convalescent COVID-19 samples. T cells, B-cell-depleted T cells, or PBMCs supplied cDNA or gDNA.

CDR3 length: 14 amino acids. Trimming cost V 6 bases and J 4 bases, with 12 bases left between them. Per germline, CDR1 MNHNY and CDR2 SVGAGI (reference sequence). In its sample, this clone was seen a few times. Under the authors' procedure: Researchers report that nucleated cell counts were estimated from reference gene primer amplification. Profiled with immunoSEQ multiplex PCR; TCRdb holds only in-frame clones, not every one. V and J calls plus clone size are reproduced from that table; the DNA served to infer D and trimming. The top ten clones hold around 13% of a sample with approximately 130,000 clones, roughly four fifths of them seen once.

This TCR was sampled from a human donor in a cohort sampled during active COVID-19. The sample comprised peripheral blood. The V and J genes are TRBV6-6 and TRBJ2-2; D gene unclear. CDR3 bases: TGTGCCAGCAGCATCCAAAGGAGCACCGGGGAGCTGTTTTTT. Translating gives CASSIQRSTGELFF.